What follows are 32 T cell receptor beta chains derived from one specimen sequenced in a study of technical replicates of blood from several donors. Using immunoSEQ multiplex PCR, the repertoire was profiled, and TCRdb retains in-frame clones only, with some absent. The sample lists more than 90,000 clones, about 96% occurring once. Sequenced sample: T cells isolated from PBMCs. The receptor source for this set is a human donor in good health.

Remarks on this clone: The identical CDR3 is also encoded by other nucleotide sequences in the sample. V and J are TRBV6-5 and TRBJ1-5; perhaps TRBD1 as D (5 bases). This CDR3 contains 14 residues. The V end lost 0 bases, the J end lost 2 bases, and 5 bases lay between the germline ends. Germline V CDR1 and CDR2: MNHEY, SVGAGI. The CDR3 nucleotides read TGTGCCAGCAGTTACTCAGGGGGCAATCAGCCCCAGCATTTT. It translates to CASSYSGGNQPQHF.

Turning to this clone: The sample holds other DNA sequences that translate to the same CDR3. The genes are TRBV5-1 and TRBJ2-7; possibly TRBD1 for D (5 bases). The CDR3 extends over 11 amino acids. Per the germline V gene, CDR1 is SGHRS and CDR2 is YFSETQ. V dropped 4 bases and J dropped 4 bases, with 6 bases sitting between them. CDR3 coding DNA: TGCGCCAGCAGCCCAGGGTACGAGCAGTACTTC. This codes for CASSPGYEQYF.

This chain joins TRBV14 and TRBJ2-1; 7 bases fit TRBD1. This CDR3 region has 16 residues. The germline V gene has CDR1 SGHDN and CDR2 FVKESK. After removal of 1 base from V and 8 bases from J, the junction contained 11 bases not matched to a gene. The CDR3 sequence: CASSQGQGLWGDEQFF. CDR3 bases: TGTGCCAGCAGCCAAGGACAGGGCCTCTGGGGTGATGAGCAGTTCTTC.

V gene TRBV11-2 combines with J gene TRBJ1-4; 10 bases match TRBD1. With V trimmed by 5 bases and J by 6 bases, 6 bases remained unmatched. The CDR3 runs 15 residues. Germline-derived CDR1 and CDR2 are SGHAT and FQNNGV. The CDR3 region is CASSQSGTGDEKLFF. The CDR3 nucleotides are TGTGCCAGCAGCCAATCCGGGACAGGGGATGAAAAACTGTTTTTT.

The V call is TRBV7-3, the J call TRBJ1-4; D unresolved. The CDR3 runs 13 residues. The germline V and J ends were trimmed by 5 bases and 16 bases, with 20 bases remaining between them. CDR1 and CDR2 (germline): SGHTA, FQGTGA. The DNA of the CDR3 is TGTGCCAGCAGCCCCCCGGGAACAGTGTACCGGTTTTTT. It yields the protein CASSPPGTVYRFF.

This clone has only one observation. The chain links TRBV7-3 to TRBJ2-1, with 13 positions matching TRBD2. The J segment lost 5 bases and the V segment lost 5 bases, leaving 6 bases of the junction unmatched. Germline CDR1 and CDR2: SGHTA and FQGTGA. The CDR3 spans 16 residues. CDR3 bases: TGTGCCAGCAGCCAGACTAGCGGGAGGACCCACAATGAGCAGTTCTTC. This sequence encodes CASSQTSGRTHNEQFF.

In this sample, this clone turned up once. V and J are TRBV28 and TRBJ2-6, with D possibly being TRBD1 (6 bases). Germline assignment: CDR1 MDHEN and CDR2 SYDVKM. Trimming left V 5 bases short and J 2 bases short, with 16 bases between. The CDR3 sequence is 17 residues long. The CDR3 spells CASSPSQGNPGANVLTF. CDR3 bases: TGTGCCAGCAGTCCGTCTCAGGGGAATCCTGGGGCCAACGTCCTGACTTTC.

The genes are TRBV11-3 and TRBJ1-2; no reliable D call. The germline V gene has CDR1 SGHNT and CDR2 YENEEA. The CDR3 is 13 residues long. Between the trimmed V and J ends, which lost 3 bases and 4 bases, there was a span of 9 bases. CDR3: CASSFQNSYGYTF. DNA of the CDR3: TGTGCCAGCAGCTTTCAAAATTCCTATGGCTACACCTTC.

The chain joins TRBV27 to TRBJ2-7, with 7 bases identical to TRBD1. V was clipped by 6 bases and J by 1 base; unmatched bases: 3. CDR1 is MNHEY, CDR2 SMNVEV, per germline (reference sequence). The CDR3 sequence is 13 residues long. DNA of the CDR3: TGTGCCAGCAGCCGGGACAGATCCTACGAGCAGTACTTC. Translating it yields CASSRDRSYEQYF.

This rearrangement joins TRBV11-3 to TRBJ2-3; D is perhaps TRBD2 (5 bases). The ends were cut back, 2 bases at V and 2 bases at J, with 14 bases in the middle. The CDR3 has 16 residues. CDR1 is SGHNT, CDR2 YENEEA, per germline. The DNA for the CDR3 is TGTGCCAGCAGCTTAAGAAGCGGAGGCCTCACAGATACGCAGTATTTT. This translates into CASSLRSGGLTDTQYF.

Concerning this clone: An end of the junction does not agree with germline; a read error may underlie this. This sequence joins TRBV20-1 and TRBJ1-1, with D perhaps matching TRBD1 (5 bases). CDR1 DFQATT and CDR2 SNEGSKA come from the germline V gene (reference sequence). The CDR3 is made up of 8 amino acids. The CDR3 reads CSARTETF. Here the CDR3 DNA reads TGCAGTGCTAGGACAGAAACGTTT.

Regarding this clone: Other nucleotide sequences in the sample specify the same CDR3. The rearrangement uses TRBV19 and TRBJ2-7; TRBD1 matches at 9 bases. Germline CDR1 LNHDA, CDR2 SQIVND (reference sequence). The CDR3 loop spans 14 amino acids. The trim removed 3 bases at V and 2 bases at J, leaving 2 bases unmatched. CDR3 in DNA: TGTGCCAGTAGTATCGGGACAGGGCCCTACGAGCAGTACTTC. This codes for CASSIGTGPYEQYF.

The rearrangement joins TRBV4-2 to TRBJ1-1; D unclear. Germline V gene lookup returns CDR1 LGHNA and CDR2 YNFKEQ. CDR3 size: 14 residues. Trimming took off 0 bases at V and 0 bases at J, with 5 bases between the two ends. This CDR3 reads CASSQDGLNTEAFF. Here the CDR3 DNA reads TGTGCCAGCAGCCAAGACGGGTTGAACACTGAAGCTTTCTTT.

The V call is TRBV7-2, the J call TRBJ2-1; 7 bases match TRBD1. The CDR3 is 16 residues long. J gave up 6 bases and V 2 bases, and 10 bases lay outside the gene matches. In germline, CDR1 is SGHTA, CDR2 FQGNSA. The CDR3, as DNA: TGTGCCAGCAGCTTAACAGGGGCCCCGGATACCAATGAGCAGTTCTTC. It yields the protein CASSLTGAPDTNEQFF.

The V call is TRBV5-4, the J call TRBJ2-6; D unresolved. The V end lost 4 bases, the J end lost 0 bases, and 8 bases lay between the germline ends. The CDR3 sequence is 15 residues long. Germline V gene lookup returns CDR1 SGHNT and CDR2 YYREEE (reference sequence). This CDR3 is CASSQYYSGANVLTF. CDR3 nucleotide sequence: TGTGCCAGCAGCCAATACTACTCTGGGGCCAACGTCCTGACTTTC.

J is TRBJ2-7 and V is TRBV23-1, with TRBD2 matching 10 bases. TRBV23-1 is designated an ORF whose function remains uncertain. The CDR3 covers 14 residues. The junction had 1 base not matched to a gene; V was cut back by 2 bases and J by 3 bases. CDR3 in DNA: TGCGCCAGCAGTCAAGCTAGCGGGAGCTACGAGCAGTACTTC. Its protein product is CASSQASGSYEQYF.

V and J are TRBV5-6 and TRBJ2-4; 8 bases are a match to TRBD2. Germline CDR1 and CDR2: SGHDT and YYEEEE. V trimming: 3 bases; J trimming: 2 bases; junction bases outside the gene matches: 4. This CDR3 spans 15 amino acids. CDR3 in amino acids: CASSSGLVSKNIQYF. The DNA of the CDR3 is TGTGCCAGCAGCTCGGGACTAGTATCCAAAAACATTCAGTACTTC.

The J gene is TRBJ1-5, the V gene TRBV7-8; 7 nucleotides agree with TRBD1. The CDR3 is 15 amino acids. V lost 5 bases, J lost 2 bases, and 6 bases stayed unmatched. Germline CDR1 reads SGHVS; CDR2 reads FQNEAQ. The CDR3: CASSRGGRGNQPQHF. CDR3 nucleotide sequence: TGTGCCAGCAGCAGAGGGGGCAGGGGCAATCAGCCCCAGCATTTT.

Here the CDR3 DNA reads TGTGCCGCTAACTCCAGGGGGCCTAATGAAAAACTGTTTTTT. Amino acids: CAANSRGPNEKLFF. The chain is built from TRBV10-3 and TRBJ1-4; the match to TRBD1 covers 8 bases. Unmatched junction bases numbered 8, after V lost 11 bases and J lost 3 bases. The CDR3 spans 14 residues. Per the germline V gene, CDR1 is ENHRY and CDR2 is SYGVKD.

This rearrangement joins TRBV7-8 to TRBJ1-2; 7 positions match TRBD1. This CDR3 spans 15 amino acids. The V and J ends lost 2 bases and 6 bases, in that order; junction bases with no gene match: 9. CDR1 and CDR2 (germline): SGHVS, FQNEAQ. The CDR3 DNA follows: TGTGCCAGCAGCTTAACCATTGACAGGGTTGATGGCTACACCTTC. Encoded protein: CASSLTIDRVDGYTF.

DNA of the CDR3: TGCGCCAGCAAGCCGGTACAGGGGTTGATAGATACGCAGTATTTT. This sequence encodes CASKPVQGLIDTQYF. The chain is built from TRBV4-1 and TRBJ2-3; 7 nucleotides agree with TRBD1. Germline assignment: CDR1 MGHRA and CDR2 YSYEKL. The CDR3 spans 15 residues. Trimming cost V 7 bases and J 5 bases; bases outside gene matches: 12.

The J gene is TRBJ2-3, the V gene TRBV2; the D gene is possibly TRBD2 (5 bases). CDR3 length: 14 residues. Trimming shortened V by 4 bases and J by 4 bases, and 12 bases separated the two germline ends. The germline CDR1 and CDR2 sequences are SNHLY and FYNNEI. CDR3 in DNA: TGTGCCAGCAGTGCTGACTACCACTCAGATACGCAGTATTTT. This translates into CASSADYHSDTQYF.

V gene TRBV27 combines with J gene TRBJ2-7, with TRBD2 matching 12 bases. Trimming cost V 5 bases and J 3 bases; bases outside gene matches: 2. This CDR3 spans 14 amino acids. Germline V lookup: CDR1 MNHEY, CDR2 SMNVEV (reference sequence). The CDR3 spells CASSLAGGIYEQYF. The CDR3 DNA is TGTGCCAGCAGTCTAGCGGGAGGGATCTACGAGCAGTACTTC.

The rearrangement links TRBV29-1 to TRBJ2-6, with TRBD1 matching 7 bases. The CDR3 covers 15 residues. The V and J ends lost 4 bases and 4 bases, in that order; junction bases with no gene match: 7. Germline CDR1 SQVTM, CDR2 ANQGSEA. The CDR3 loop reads CSVANRGSGANVLTF. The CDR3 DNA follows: TGCAGCGTTGCAAACAGGGGATCAGGGGCCAACGTCCTGACTTTC.

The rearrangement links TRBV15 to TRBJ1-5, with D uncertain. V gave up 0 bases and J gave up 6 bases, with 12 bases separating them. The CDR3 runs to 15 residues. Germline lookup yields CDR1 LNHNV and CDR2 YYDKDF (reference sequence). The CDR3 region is CATSRDVAEGQPQHF. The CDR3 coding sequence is TGTGCCACCAGCAGAGATGTGGCGGAGGGTCAGCCCCAGCATTTT.

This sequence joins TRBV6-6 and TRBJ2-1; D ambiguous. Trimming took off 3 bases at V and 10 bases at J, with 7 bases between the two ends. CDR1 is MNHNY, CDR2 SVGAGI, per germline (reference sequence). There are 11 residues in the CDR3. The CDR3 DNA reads TGTGCCAGCAGTTATCACCAGGAGCAGTTCTTC. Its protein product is CASSYHQEQFF.

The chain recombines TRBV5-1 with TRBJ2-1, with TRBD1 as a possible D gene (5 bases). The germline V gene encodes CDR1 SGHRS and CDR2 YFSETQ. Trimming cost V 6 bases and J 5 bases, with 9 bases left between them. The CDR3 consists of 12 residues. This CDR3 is CASTGYDNEQFF. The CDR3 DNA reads TGCGCCAGCACAGGGTATGACAATGAGCAGTTCTTC. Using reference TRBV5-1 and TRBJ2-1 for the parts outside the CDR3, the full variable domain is KAGVTQTPRYLIKTRGQQVTLSCSPISGHRSVSWYQQTPGQGLQFLFEYFSETQRNKGNFPGRFSGRQFSNSRSEMNVSTLELGDSALYLCASTGYDNEQFFGPGTRLTVL.

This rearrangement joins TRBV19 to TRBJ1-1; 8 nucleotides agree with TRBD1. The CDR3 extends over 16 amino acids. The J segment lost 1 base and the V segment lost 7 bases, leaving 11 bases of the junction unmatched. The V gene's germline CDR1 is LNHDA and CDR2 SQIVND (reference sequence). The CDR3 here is CASKVDRVDANTEAFF. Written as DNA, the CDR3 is TGTGCCAGTAAGGTGGACAGGGTGGATGCGAACACTGAAGCTTTCTTT.

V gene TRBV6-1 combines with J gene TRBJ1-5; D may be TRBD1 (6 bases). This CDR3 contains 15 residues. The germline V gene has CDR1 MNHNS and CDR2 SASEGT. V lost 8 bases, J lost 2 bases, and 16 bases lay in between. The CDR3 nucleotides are TGTGCCAGCTCAGGGGAGACAGTTGGCAATCAGCCCCAGCATTTT. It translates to CASSGETVGNQPQHF.

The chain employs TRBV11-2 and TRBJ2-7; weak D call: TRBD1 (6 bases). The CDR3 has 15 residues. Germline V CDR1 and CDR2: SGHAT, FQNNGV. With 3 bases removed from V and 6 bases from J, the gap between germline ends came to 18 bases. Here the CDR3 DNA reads TGTGCCAGCAGCTTTTCCAGGGGCAGGTTAGGCGAGCAGTACTTC. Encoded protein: CASSFSRGRLGEQYF.

CDR3 coding DNA: TGTGCCAGCAGCTTAACACCTAGCGAAAACGCGGATACGCAGTATTTT. Its translation: CASSLTPSENADTQYF. This sequence joins TRBV7-3 and TRBJ2-3; possible D gene TRBD2, 6 bases. The length of the CDR3 is 16 residues. In germline, CDR1 is SGHTA, CDR2 FQGTGA. The V end lost 0 bases, the J end lost 6 bases, and 16 bases lay between the germline ends.

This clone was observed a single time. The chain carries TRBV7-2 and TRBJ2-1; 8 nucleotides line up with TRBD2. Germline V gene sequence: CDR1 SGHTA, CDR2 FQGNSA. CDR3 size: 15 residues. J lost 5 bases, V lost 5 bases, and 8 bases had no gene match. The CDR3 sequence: CASSLRLALDNEQFF. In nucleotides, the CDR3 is TGTGCCAGCAGCCTTCGACTAGCGTTAGACAATGAGCAGTTCTTC.